This note documents a single T cell receptor (beta chain) sequence. CDR3 length: 11 amino acids. The germline V gene encodes CDR1 DFQATT and CDR2 SNEGSKA (reference sequence). V lost 4 bases and J 5 bases, leaving 9 bases between the germline ends. The sample belongs to a study of radiotherapy plus CTLA-4 blockade in lung cancer. The protocol was immunoSEQ multiplex PCR, while the TCRdb copy is restricted to in-frame clones and leaves out a portion. The sample carries about 30,000 clones, roughly four fifths recorded once. The chain is built from TRBV20-1 and TRBJ2-7; the D gene is possibly TRBD1 (5 bases). The starting material was peripheral blood, obtained from a patient treated with radiotherapy plus ipilimumab. The clonotype originates from a human donor with non-small cell lung cancer who had stable disease on radiotherapy plus ipilimumab. In DNA, the CDR3 is TGCAGTGCTAAACAGGCCCACGAGCAGTACTTC. Translation: CSAKQAHEQYF.